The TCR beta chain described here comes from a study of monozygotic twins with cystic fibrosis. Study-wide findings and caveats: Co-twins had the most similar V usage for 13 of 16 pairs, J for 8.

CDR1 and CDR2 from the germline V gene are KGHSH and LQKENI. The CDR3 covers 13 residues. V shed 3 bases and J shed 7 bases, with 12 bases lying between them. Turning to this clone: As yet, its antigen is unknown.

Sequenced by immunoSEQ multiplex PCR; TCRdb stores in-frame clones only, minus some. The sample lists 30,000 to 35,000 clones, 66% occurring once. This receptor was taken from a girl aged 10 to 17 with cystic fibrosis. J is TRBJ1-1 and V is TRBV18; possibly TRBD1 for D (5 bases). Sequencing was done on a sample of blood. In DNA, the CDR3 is TGTGCCAGCTCACCTCGAAGGGGAGGTGAAGCTTTCTTT. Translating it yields CASSPRRGGEAFF.